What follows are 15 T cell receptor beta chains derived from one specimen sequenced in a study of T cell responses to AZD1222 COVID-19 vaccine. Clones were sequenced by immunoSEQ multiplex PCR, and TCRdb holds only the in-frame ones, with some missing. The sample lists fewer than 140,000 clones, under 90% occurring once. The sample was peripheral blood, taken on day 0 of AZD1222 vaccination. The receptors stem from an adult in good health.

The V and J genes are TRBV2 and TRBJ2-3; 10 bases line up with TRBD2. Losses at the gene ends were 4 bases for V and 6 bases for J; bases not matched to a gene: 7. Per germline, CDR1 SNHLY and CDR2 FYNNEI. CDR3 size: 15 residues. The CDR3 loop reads CASSGLAGVSDTQYF. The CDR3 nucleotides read TGTGCCAGCAGTGGGCTAGCGGGAGTTTCGGATACGCAGTATTTT.

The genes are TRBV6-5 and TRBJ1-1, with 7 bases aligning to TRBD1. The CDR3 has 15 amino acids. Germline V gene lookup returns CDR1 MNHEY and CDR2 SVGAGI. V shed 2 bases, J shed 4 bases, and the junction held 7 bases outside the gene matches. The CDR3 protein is CASSYRTGSFTEAFF. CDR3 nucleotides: TGTGCCAGCAGTTACCGGACAGGTAGCTTCACTGAAGCTTTCTTT.

The CDR3 region is CATSGLTSPDGELFF. The CDR3 region has the DNA TGTGCCACCAGTGGCCTCACTTCTCCCGACGGGGAGCTGTTTTTT. The gene calls are TRBV24-1 and TRBJ2-2; no firm D call. Deletions cut 5 bases from V and 7 bases from J, with 16 bases between. This CDR3 spans 15 amino acids. Per the germline V gene, CDR1 is KGHDR and CDR2 is SFDVKD.

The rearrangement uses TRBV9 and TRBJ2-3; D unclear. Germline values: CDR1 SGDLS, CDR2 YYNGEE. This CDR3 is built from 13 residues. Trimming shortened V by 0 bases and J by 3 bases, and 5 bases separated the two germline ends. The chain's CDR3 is CASSVGETDTQYF. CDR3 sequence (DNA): TGTGCCAGCAGCGTAGGCGAGACAGATACGCAGTATTTT.

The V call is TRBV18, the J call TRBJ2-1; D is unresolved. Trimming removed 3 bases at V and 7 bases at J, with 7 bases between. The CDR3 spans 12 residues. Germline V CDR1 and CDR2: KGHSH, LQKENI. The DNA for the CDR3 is TGTGCCAGCTCACCGGCTAGAAATGAGCAGTTCTTC. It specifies CASSPARNEQFF.

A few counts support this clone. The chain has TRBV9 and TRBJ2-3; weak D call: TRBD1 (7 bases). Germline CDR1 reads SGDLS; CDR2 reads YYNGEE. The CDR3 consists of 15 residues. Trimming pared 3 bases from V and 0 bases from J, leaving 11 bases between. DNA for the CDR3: TGTGCCAGCAGCGCTCAGGGGGGCAGCACAGATACGCAGTATTTT. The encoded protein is CASSAQGGSTDTQYF.

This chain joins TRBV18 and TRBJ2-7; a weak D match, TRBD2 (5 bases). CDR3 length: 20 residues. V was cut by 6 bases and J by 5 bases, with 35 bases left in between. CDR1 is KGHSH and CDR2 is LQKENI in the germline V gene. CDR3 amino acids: CASSSRGLRGQSGNLNEQYF. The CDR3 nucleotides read TGTGCCAGCTCGTCTCGAGGTTTGCGCGGGCAGAGCGGAAACTTAAACGAGCAGTACTTC.

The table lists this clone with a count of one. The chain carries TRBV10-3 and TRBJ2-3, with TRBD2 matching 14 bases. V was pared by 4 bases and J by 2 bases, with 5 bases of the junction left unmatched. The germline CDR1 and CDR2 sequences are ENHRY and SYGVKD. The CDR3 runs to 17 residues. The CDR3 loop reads CAISVGLAGVATDTQYF. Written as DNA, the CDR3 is TGTGCCATCAGTGTGGGACTAGCGGGAGTCGCCACAGATACGCAGTATTTT.

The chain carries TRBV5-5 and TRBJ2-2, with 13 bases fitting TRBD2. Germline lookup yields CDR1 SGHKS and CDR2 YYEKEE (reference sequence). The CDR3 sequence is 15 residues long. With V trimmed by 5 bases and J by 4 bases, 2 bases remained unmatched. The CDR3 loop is CASSGTSGVTGELFF. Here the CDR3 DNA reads TGTGCCAGCAGTGGGACTAGCGGGGTCACCGGGGAGCTGTTTTTT.

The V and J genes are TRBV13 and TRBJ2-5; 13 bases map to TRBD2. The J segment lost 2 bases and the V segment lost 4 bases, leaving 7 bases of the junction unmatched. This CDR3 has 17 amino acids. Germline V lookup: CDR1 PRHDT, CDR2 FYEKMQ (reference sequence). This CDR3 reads CASSSRGTSGAQETQYF. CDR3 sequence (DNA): TGTGCCAGCAGCTCAAGGGGGACTAGCGGGGCTCAAGAGACCCAGTACTTC.

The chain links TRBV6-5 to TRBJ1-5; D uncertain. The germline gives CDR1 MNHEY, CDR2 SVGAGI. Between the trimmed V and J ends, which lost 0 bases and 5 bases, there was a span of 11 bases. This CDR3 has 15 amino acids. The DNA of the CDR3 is TGTGCCAGCAGTTACTCGTCCAGTCTGGATCAGCCCCAGCATTTT. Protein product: CASSYSSSLDQPQHF.

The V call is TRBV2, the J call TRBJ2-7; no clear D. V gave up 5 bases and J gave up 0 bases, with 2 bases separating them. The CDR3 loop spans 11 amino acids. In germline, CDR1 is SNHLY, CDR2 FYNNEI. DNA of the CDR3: TGTGCCAGCAGTACCTCCTACGAGCAGTACTTC. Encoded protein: CASSTSYEQYF.

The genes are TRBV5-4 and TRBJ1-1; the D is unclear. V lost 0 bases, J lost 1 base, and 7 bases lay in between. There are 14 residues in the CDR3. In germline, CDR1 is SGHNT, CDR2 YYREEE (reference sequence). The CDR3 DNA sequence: TGTGCCAGCAGCTTGGGCTCGGAGAACACTGAAGCTTTCTTT. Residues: CASSLGSENTEAFF.

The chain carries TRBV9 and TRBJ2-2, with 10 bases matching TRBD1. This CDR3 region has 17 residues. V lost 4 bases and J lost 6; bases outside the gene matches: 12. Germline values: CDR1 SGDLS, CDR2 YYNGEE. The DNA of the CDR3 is TGTGCCAGCAGCTCTGCTCCGGGACAGGGGCGGGCCGGGGAGCTGTTTTTT. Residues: CASSSAPGQGRAGELFF.

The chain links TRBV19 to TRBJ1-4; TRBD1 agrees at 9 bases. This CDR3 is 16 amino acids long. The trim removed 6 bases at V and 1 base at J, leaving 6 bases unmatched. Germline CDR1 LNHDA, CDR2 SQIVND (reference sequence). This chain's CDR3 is CASRPDRGVTNEKLFF. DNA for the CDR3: TGTGCCAGTAGGCCAGACAGGGGGGTAACTAATGAAAAACTGTTTTTT.